This T cell receptor (beta chain) comes out of a study of CD8 T cells in Susac syndrome. Overall study findings and caveats: The study recognized that its TCR sequencing and HLA analysis covered a relatively small number of individuals.

On this clonotype itself: Its antigen remains unknown.

The V and J ends lost 6 bases and 7 bases, in that order; junction bases with no gene match: 11. The CDR3 extends over 15 amino acids. The V gene's germline CDR1 is MDHEN and CDR2 SYDVKM. Reverse transcription of about 0.45 to 1 ug RNA used random hexamers. By means of immunoSEQ multiplex PCR, TCR beta CDR3 spanning 54 Vbeta and 13 Jbeta underwent amplification. TCRdb ran MiXCR on the immunoSEQ multiplex PCR reads and lists one entry per CDR3 protein. The sample lists 150,000 to 200,000 distinct CDR3 sequences; roughly 94% were seen once. Sequencing of TCR beta was undertaken in CD8+ and CD4+ T cells derived from blood.

The rearrangement joins TRBV28 to TRBJ2-1; 8 nucleotides align to TRBD2. Sequencing input: CD4+ T cells from PBMCs. The TCR comes from a human donor in good health. The CDR3 DNA reads as TGTGCCAGCAGGACTAGCGAGATTTTCGGTAATGAGCAGTTCTTC. This codes for CASRTSEIFGNEQFF.